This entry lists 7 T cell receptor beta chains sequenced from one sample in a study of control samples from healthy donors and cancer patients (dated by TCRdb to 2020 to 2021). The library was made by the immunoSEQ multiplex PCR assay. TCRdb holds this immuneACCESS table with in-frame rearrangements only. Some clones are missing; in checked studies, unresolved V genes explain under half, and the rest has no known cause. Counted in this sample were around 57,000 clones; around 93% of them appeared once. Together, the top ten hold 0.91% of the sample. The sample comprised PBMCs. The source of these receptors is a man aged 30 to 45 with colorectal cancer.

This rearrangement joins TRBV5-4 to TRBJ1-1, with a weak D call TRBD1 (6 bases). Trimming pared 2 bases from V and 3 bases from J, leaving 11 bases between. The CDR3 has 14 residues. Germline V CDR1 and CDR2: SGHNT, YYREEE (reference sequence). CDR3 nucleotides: TGTGCCAGCAGCTTACAGGGACGGGACACTGAAGCTTTCTTT. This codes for CASSLQGRDTEAFF.

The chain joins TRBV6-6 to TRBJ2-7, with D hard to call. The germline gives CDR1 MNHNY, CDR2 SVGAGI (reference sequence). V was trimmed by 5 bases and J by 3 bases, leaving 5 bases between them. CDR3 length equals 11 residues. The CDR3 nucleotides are TGTGCCAGCAGTAGGGACTACGAGCAGTACTTC. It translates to CASSRDYEQYF.

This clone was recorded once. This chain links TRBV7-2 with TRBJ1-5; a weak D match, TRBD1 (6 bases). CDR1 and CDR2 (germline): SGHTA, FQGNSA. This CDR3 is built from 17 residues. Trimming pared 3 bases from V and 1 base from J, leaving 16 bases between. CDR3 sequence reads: CASSFTGYLGSNQPQHF. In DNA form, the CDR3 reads TGTGCCAGCAGCTTTACAGGGTACCTAGGCAGCAATCAGCCCCAGCATTTT.

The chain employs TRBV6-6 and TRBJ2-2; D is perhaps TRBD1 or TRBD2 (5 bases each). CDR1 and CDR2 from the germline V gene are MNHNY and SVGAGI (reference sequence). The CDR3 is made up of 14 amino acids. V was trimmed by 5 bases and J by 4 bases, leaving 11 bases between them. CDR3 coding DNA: TGTGCCAGCAGTCGTGGGGCGGGCACCGGGGAGCTGTTTTTT. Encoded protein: CASSRGAGTGELFF.

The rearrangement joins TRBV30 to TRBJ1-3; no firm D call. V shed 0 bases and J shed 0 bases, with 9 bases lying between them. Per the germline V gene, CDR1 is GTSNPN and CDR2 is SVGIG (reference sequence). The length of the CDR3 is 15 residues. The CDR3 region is CAWSVRGLSGNTIYF. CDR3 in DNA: TGTGCCTGGAGTGTACGTGGGCTCTCTGGAAACACCATATATTTT.

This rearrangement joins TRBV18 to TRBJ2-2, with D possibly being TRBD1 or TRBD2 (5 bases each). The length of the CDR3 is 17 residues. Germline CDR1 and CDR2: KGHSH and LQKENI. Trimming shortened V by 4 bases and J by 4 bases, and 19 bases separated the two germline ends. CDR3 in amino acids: CASSLNLGTRGTGELFF. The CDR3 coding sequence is TGTGCCAGCTCACTCAACCTAGGGACGCGAGGCACCGGGGAGCTGTTTTTT. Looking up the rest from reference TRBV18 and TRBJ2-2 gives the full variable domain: NAGVMQNPRHLVRRRGQEARLRCSPMKGHSHVYWYRQLPEEGLKFMVYLQKENIIDESGMPKERFSAEFPKEGPSILRIQQVVRGDSAAYFCASSLNLGTRGTGELFFGEGSRLTVL.

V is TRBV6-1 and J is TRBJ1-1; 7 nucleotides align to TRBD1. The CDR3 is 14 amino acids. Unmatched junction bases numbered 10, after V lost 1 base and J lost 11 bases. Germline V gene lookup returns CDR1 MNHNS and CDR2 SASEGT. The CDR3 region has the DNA TGTGCCAGCAGTGAAGGGGATGAGACAGGGAATGCTTTCTTT. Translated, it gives CASSEGDETGNAFF.